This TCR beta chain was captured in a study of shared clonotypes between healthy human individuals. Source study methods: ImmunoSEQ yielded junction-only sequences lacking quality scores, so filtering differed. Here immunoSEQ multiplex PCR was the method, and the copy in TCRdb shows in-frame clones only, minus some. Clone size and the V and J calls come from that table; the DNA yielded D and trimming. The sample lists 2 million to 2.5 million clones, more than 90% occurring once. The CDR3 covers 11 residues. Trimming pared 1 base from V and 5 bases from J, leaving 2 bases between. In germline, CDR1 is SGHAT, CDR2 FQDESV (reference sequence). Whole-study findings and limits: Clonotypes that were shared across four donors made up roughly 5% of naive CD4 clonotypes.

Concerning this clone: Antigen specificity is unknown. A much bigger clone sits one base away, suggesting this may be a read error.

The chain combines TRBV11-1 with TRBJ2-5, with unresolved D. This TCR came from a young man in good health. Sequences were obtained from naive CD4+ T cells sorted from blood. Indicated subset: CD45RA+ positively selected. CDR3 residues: CASSLDETQYF. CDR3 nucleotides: TGTGCCAGCAGCTTAGACGAGACCCAGTACTTC. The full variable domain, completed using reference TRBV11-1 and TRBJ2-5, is EAEVAQSPRYKITEKSQAVAFWCDPISGHATLYWYRQILGQGPELLVQFQDESVVDDSQLPKDRFSAERLKGVDSTLKIQPAELGDSAMYLCASSLDETQYFGPGTRLLVL.